Each of the 19 T cell receptor beta chains below was sequenced from the same sample in a study of cytomegalovirus exposure and HLA in healthy donors. The study ran its PCR with 60 Vbeta and 13 Jbeta primers. Generated by immunoSEQ multiplex PCR, the TCRdb table keeps only in-frame clones and is missing some. The sample has around 150,000 clones, roughly 80% seen once; the top ten hold 5.5% to 8%. The sequenced sample consisted of PBMCs. Receptor source: a woman in her twenties or thirties in good health and CMV-seropositive.

The chain is built from TRBV9 and TRBJ2-6, with no clear D. This CDR3 is built from 13 residues. V dropped 6 bases and J dropped 1 base, with 5 bases sitting between them. Germline V lookup: CDR1 SGDLS, CDR2 YYNGEE. The CDR3 sequence: CASTMSGANVLTF. For the CDR3, the DNA is TGTGCCAGCACCATGTCTGGGGCCAACGTCCTGACTTTC.

The sample holds a few counts of this clone. The chain employs TRBV29-1 and TRBJ1-2; D is ambiguous. CDR1 and CDR2 from the germline V gene are SQVTM and ANQGSEA. The CDR3 has 13 residues. The V and J ends lost 4 bases and 1 base respectively, with 10 bases between them. The CDR3 sequence: CSVVSGNNYGYTF. The CDR3 DNA reads as TGCAGCGTTGTGTCCGGGAATAACTATGGCTACACCTTC.

This chain connects TRBV7-9 to TRBJ2-5; 14 nucleotides align to TRBD2. V was clipped by 5 bases and J by 5 bases; unmatched bases: 4. Germline CDR1 SEHNR, CDR2 FQNEAQ (reference sequence). The CDR3 consists of 15 residues. CDR3 protein: CASSRRTSGGETQYF. The CDR3 region has the DNA TGTGCCAGCAGCAGACGGACTAGCGGGGGGGAGACCCAGTACTTC.

The rearrangement links TRBV7-3 to TRBJ2-3, with D possibly being TRBD2 (6 bases). The CDR3 is 15 residues long. V shed 5 bases and J shed 2 bases, with 14 bases lying between them. The germline CDR1 and CDR2 sequences are SGHTA and FQGTGA. In DNA, the CDR3 is TGTGCCAGCAGCCTGGGGGTAGCGGCCACAGATACGCAGTATTTT. It codes for CASSLGVAATDTQYF.

This clone was seen a few times. The V gene is TRBV4-3, the J gene TRBJ2-7; D may be TRBD1 (6 bases). V was trimmed by 4 bases and J by 2 bases, leaving 18 bases between them. From germline, CDR1 is LGHNA and CDR2 YSLEER. The CDR3 spans 16 residues. This CDR3 is CASSPGAVEETYEQYF. The CDR3 DNA follows: TGCGCCAGCAGCCCAGGGGCGGTAGAAGAAACCTACGAGCAGTACTTC.

This clone was counted once. The genes are TRBV10-3 and TRBJ2-2; 8 bases fit TRBD2. The germline V gene encodes CDR1 ENHRY and CDR2 SYGVKD. The V and J ends lost 8 bases and 3 bases, in that order; junction bases with no gene match: 14. The CDR3 covers 17 residues. CDR3 sequence: CAIPRGTRRSDTGELFF. The CDR3 nucleotides read TGTGCCATCCCGAGAGGGACTAGGCGGTCCGACACCGGGGAGCTGTTTTTT.

The rearrangement links TRBV2 to TRBJ2-7; tentatively, D is TRBD1 (6 bases). Trimming removed 7 bases from V and 3 bases from J, with 13 bases in between. The germline V gene encodes CDR1 SNHLY and CDR2 FYNNEI. The CDR3 is 13 amino acids. CDR3 bases: TGTGCCAGCACCTGGGCCAGGGGCTACGAGCAGTACTTC. Its translation is CASTWARGYEQYF.

The chain couples TRBV11-3 to TRBJ2-3; TRBD1 is a possible D gene (5 bases). This CDR3 is 15 amino acids long. Germline CDR1 reads SGHNT; CDR2 reads YENEEA. V lost 4 bases and J lost 3, with 14 bases in between. The CDR3 coding sequence is TGTGCCAGCAGCTCGACAAGGAAGGGGACAGATACGCAGTATTTT. It codes for CASSSTRKGTDTQYF.

The rearrangement links TRBV14 to TRBJ2-7, with D possibly being TRBD2 (5 bases). Germline V lookup: CDR1 SGHDN, CDR2 FVKESK. The CDR3 length is 11 residues. The V and J ends lost 4 bases and 4 bases respectively, with 5 bases between them. This CDR3 reads CASSRGYEQYF. The DNA for the CDR3 is TGTGCCAGCAGCCGAGGGTACGAGCAGTACTTC.

The V call is TRBV7-3, the J call TRBJ1-1; TRBD1 matches at 7 bases. The germline gives CDR1 SGHTA, CDR2 FQGTGA. Trimming at V came to 5 bases and at J to 1 base, leaving 10 bases not matched to a gene. CDR3 length: 16 amino acids. The CDR3 reads CASSLIRGQKNTEAFF. For the CDR3, the DNA is TGTGCCAGCAGCCTGATCCGGGGACAGAAGAACACTGAAGCTTTCTTT.

CDR3 residues: CASSLGGSSYEQYF. Here the CDR3 DNA reads TGTGCCAGCAGTTTAGGGGGGTCCTCCTACGAGCAGTACTTC. V and J are TRBV27 and TRBJ2-7; tentative D call: TRBD2 (6 bases). Germline values: CDR1 MNHEY, CDR2 SMNVEV (reference sequence). This CDR3 region has 14 residues. With 2 bases removed from V and 0 bases from J, the gap between germline ends came to 8 bases.

This clone was found a few times. The chain carries TRBV9 and TRBJ2-1; 8 positions match TRBD1. The CDR3 is 15 amino acids. The germline CDR1 and CDR2 sequences are SGDLS and YYNGEE. The trim removed 4 bases at V and 7 bases at J, leaving 10 bases unmatched. The CDR3 loop reads CASSMTGDILNEQFF. The CDR3 DNA reads TGTGCCAGCAGCATGACAGGGGATATTTTAAATGAGCAGTTCTTC.

On this clone itself: Sequence at one end of the junction differs from germline and may be a read error. This chain connects TRBV30 to TRBJ2-4, with a weak D call TRBD2 (5 bases). This CDR3 is built from 15 residues. The germline CDR1 and CDR2 sequences are GTSNPN and SVGIG (reference sequence). The CDR3, as DNA: TGTGTCTGGAGTGCCACGGGGTTGGCCAAAAACATTCAGTACTTC. This encodes CVWSATGLAKNIQYF.

The CDR3 reads CASSLAAGETTEAFF. CDR3 DNA: TGCGCCAGCAGCTTGGCAGCAGGGGAGACCACTGAAGCTTTCTTT. This chain joins TRBV5-1 and TRBJ1-1; D is possibly TRBD1 (6 bases). V dropped 0 bases and J dropped 4 bases, with 13 bases sitting between them. Germline-derived CDR1 and CDR2 are SGHRS and YFSETQ. There are 15 residues in the CDR3.

The chain is built from TRBV29-1 and TRBJ1-1, with D unclear. CDR3 length equals 13 residues. Trimming removed 7 bases from V and 3 bases from J, with 15 bases in between. The germline V gene has CDR1 SQVTM and CDR2 ANQGSEA. CDR3 coding DNA: TGCAGCGCCGATGACAACGAGTACACTGAAGCTTTCTTT. As protein: CSADDNEYTEAFF.

The rearrangement uses TRBV4-2 and TRBJ1-6; D may be TRBD1 (6 bases). This CDR3 contains 16 residues. With 2 bases removed from V and 4 bases from J, the gap between germline ends came to 12 bases. The V gene's germline CDR1 is LGHNA and CDR2 YNFKEQ. CDR3: CASSQSGTLYNSPLHF. In nucleotides, the CDR3 is TGTGCCAGCAGCCAATCCGGGACATTATATAATTCACCCCTCCACTTT.

CDR3 DNA sequence: TGTGCCAGCAGCCGGTCCCCGGACAGGGCAACTAATGAAAAACTGTTTTTT. Translating it yields CASSRSPDRATNEKLFF. The rearrangement links TRBV9 to TRBJ1-4; 8 nucleotides match TRBD1. After removal of 4 bases from V and 0 bases from J, the junction contained 8 bases not matched to a gene. Germline V gene lookup returns CDR1 SGDLS and CDR2 YYNGEE. This CDR3 is built from 17 residues.

A single count supports this clone. The chain joins TRBV19 to TRBJ1-6; TRBD1 agrees at 8 bases. Per germline, CDR1 LNHDA and CDR2 SQIVND (reference sequence). The CDR3 is 13 amino acids. The V gene end was trimmed by 9 bases and the J gene end by 8 bases; junction bases not matched to a gene: 6. CDR3 residues: CASRDRLHSPLHF. The CDR3, as DNA: TGTGCCAGCAGGGACAGGTTACATTCACCCCTCCACTTT.

V is TRBV9 and J is TRBJ2-5; 12 nucleotides align to TRBD2. J was trimmed by 2 bases and V by 0 bases; bases with no gene match: 2. The CDR3 length is 16 residues. Per germline, CDR1 SGDLS and CDR2 YYNGEE. In nucleotides, the CDR3 is TGTGCCAGCAGCGTAGCCACTAGCGGGGGGCAAGAGACCCAGTACTTC. As protein: CASSVATSGGQETQYF.